This T cell receptor (beta chain) was profiled in a study of blood T cells in healthy people across ages. The authors isolated at least 7 million PBMCs per sample. This CDR3 region has 15 residues. V gave up 4 bases and J gave up 10 bases, with 20 bases separating them. Combining a sample-barcoded 5' primer with a J-beta primer mix, a second PCR ran for 7 to 11 cycles. TCRdb reprocessed the 5' RACE reads with MiXCR, giving one entry per CDR3 protein. This table holds approximately 780,000 distinct CDR3 sequences, roughly 26% found once. Findings and limits, study-wide: Underestimates were what the diversity estimates from one million T cells were considered to be.

This clonotype was observed a few times. What it binds is unknown. These data also formed part of another study, on T cells of mothers and their children. That study reports: Mothers yielded over 8.5 million CDR3 reads, children 2.5 million to 3 million each.

Sequencing was carried out using blood. The sequence was collected from a boy between 5 and 17 years old in good health. This chain uses TRBV12-3 or TRBV12-4 with TRBJ2-4; no firm D call. CDR3 region: CASSSVLHGSKIQYF. The CDR3 nucleotides are TGTGCCAGCAGTTCCGTGTTACACGGATCCAAGATTCAGTACTTC.